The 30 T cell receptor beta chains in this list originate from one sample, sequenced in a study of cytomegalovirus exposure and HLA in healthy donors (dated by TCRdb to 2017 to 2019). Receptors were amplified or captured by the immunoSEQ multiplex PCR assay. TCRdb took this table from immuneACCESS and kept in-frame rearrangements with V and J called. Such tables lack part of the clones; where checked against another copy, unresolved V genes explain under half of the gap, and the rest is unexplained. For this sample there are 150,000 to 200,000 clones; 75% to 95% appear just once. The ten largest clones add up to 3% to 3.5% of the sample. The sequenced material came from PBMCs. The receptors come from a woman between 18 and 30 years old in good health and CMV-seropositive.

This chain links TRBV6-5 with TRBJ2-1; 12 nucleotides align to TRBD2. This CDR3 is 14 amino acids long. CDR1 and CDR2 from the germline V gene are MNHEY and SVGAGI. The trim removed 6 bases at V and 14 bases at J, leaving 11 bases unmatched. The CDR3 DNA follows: TGTGCCAGCAGATCACCTAGCGGGAGGGCCTCGGAGTTCTTC. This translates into CASRSPSGRASEFF.

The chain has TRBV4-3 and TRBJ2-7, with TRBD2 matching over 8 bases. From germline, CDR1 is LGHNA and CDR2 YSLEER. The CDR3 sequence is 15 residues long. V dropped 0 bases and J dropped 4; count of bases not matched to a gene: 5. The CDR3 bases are TGCGCCAGCAGCCAAGATAGCGGGGTGGGGTACGAGCAGTACTTC. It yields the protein CASSQDSGVGYEQYF.

The CDR3 loop reads CASSLRAPNNTEAFF. The CDR3, as DNA: TGTGCCAGCAGCCTAAGAGCACCGAATAACACTGAAGCTTTCTTT. J is TRBJ1-1 and V is TRBV7-9; D uncertain. V was trimmed by 5 bases and J by 2 bases, leaving 15 bases between them. The CDR3 is made up of 15 amino acids. CDR1 and CDR2 (germline): SEHNR, FQNEAQ (reference sequence).

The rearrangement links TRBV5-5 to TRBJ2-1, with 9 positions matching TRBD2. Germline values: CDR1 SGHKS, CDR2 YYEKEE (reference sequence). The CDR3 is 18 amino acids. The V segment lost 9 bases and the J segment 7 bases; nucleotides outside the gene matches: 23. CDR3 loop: CATSALIGLREGRNEQFF. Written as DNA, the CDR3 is TGTGCCACCTCCGCGTTAATTGGATTGCGGGAGGGCCGGAATGAGCAGTTCTTC.

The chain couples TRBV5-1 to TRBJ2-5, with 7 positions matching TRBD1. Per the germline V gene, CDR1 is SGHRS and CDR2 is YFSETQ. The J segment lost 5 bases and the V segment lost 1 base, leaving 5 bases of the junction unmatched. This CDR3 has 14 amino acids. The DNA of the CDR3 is TGCGCCAGCAGCTTGAGGGACAGCCTGGAGACCCAGTACTTC. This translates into CASSLRDSLETQYF.

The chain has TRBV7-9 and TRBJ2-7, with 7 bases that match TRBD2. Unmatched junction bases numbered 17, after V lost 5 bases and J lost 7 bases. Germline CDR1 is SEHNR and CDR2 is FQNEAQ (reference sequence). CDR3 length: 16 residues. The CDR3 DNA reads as TGTGCCAGCAGCCCATGGGGAGGGACTGGAGTATGGGAGCAGTACTTC. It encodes CASSPWGGTGVWEQYF.

In DNA, the CDR3 is TGTGCCTGGCTGGGACAGGCGAATTCACCCCTCCACTTT. Its protein is CAWLGQANSPLHF. The gene calls are TRBV30 and TRBJ1-6; 8 bases line up with TRBD1. Germline CDR1 is GTSNPN and CDR2 is SVGIG (reference sequence). The CDR3 runs to 13 residues. V lost 5 bases to trimming and J lost 7 bases; unmatched junction nucleotides: 4.

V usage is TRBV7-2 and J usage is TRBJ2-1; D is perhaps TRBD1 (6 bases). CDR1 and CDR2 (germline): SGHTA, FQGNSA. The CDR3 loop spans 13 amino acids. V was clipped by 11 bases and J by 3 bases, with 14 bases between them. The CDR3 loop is CASQGANYNEQFF. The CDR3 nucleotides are TGTGCCTCACAGGGTGCAAACTACAATGAGCAGTTCTTC.

CDR3 protein: CASSSRRGTGELFF. For the CDR3, the DNA is TGTGCCAGCAGCTCCCGCCGGGGCACCGGGGAGCTGTTTTTT. The chain recombines TRBV11-2 with TRBJ2-2, with D possibly being TRBD2 (5 bases). The CDR3 runs 14 residues. Trimming took off 4 bases at V and 4 bases at J, with 10 bases between the two ends. Germline V CDR1 and CDR2: SGHAT, FQNNGV.

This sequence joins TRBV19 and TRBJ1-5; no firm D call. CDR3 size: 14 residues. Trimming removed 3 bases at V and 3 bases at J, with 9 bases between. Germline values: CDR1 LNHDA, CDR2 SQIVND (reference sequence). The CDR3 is CASSIPKPNQPQHF. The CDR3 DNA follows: TGTGCCAGTAGTATCCCTAAACCCAATCAGCCCCAGCATTTT.

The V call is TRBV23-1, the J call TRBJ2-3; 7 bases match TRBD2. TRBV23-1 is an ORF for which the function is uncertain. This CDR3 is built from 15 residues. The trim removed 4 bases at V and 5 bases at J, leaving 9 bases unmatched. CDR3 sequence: CASSPSGTRGDTQYF. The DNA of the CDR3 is TGCGCCAGCAGTCCCAGCGGGACCCGAGGAGATACGCAGTATTTT.

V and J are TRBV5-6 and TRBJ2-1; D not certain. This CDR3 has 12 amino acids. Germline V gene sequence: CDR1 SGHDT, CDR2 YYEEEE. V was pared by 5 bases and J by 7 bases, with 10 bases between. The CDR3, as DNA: TGTGCCAGCAGTTCCGCGGCGAATGAGCAGTTCTTC. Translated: CASSSAANEQFF.

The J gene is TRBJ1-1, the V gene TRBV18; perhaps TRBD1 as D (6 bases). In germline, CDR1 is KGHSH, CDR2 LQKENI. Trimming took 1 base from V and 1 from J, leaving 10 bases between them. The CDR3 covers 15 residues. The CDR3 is CASSPRDIENTEAFF. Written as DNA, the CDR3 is TGTGCCAGCTCACCACGGGACATCGAGAACACTGAAGCTTTCTTT.

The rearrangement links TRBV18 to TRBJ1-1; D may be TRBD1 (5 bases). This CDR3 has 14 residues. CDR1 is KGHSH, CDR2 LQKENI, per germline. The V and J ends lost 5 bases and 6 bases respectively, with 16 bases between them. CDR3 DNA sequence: TGTGCCAGCTCAGGAAAGCGGGGCTACTCTGAAGCTTTCTTT. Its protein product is CASSGKRGYSEAFF.

In nucleotides, the CDR3 is TGCGCCAGCAGCCAATCACAGAACTATGGCTACACCTTC. Its translation: CASSQSQNYGYTF. The chain links TRBV4-1 to TRBJ1-2; the D is unclear. The CDR3 totals 13 residues. CDR1 and CDR2 (germline): MGHRA, YSYEKL. Trimming removed 2 bases from V and 2 bases from J, with 6 bases in between.

DNA for the CDR3: TGTGCCAGCAGCCATGGGGCGGATGCCTACGAGCAGTACTTC. Amino acids: CASSHGADAYEQYF. The genes are TRBV7-8 and TRBJ2-7; possibly TRBD1 for D (5 bases). CDR3 length equals 14 residues. Germline CDR1 reads SGHVS; CDR2 reads FQNEAQ. Between the trimmed V and J ends, which lost 5 bases and 2 bases, there was a span of 13 bases.

CDR3: CASSTGLNTEAFF. CDR3 in DNA: TGTGCCAGCAGTACAGGGTTGAACACTGAAGCTTTCTTT. This chain joins TRBV6-5 and TRBJ1-1, with D possibly matching TRBD1 (6 bases). V lost 5 bases to trimming and J lost 0 bases, with 7 bases between them. Per the germline V gene, CDR1 is MNHEY and CDR2 is SVGAGI. The CDR3 consists of 13 residues.

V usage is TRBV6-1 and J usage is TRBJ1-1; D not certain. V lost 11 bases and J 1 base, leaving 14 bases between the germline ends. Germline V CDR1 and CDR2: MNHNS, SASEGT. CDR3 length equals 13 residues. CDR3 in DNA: TGTGCCTGCACCCGACTGTCGAACACTGAAGCTTTCTTT. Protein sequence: CACTRLSNTEAFF.

Written as DNA, the CDR3 is TGTGCCAGCAGCCGCCAGGGGCAAGGGTCCTACAATGAGCAGTTCTTC. Protein: CASSRQGQGSYNEQFF. The chain links TRBV11-3 to TRBJ2-1, with D possibly TRBD1 on 6 matching bases. CDR1 is SGHNT, CDR2 YENEEA, per germline. The CDR3 has 16 amino acids. V shed 5 bases and J shed 1 base, with 15 bases lying between them.

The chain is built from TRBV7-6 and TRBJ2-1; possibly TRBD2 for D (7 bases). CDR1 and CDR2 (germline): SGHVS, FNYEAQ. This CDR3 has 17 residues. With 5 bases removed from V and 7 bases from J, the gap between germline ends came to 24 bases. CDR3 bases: TGTGCCAGCAGCCGTAGGGGGGAGCGGGGACTTGGTAATGAGCAGTTCTTC. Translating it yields CASSRRGERGLGNEQFF.

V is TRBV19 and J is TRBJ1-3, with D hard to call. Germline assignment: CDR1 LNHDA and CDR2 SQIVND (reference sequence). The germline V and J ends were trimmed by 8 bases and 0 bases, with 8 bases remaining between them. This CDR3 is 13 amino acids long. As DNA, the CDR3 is TGTGCCAGTCGCGGCCCCTCTGGAAACACCATATATTTT. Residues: CASRGPSGNTIYF. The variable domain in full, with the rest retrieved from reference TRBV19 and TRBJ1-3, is DGGITQSPKYLFRKEGQNVTLSCEQNLNHDAMYWYRQDPGQGLRLIYYSQIVNDFQKGDIAEGYSVSREKKESFPLTVTSAQKNPTAFYLCASRGPSGNTIYFGEGSWLTVV.

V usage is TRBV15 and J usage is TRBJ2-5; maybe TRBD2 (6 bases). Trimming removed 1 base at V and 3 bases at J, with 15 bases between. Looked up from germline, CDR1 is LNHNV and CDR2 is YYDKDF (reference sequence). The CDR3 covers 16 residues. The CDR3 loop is CATSRVREGLKETQYF. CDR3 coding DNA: TGTGCCACCAGCAGAGTCCGTGAGGGACTTAAAGAGACCCAGTACTTC.

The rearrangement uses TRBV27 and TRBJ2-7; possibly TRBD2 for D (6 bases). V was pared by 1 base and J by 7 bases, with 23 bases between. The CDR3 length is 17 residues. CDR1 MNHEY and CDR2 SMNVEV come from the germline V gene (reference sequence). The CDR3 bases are TGTGCCAGCAGTTTATGGGTTTTGCGGGACCGGGGATCTGAGCAGTACTTC. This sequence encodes CASSLWVLRDRGSEQYF.

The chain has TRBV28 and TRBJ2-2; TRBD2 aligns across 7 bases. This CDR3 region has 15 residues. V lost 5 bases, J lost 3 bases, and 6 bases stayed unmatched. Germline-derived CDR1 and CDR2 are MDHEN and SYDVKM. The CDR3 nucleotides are TGTGCCAGCAGTCGAGCGGGGCCGGACACCGGGGAGCTGTTTTTT. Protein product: CASSRAGPDTGELFF.

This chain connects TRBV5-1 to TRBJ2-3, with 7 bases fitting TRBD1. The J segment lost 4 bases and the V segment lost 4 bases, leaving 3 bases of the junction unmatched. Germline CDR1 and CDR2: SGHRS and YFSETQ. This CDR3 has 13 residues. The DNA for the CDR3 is TGCGCCAGCAGCCCGGGACAGTCAGATACGCAGTATTTT. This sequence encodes CASSPGQSDTQYF.

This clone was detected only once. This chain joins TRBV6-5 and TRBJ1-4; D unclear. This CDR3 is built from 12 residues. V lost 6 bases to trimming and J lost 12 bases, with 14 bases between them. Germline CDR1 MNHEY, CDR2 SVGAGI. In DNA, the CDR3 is TGTGCCAGCAGCAATCAGCGGAAACAACTGTTTTTT. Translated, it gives CASSNQRKQLFF.

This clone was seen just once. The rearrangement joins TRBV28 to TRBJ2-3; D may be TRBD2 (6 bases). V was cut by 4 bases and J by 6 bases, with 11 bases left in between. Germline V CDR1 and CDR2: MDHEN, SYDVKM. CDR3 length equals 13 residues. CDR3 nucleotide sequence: TGTGCCAGCAGTTGGCAGGGACTTGATACGCAGTATTTT. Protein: CASSWQGLDTQYF.

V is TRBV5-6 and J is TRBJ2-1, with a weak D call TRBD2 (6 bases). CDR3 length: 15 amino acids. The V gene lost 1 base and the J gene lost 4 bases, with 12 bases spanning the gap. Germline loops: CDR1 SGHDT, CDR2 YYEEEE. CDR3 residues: CASSLIRGLYNEQFF. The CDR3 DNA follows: TGTGCCAGCAGCTTGATACGGGGGTTGTACAATGAGCAGTTCTTC.

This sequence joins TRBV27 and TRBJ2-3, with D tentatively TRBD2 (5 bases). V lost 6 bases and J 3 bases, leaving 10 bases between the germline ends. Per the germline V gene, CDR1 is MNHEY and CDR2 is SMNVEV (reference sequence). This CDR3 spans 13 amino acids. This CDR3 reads CASRIGVTDTQYF. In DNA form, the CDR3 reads TGTGCCAGCAGGATCGGGGTTACAGATACGCAGTATTTT.

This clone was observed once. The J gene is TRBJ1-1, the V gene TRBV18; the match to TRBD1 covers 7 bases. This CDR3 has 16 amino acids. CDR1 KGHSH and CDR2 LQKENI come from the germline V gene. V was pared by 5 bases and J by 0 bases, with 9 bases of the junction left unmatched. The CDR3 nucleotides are TGTGCCAGCTCATGGAACAGGGGCATGATGAACACTGAAGCTTTCTTT. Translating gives CASSWNRGMMNTEAFF. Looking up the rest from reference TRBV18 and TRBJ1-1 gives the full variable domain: NAGVMQNPRHLVRRRGQEARLRCSPMKGHSHVYWYRQLPEEGLKFMVYLQKENIIDESGMPKERFSAEFPKEGPSILRIQQVVRGDSAAYFCASSWNRGMMNTEAFFGQGTRLTVV.